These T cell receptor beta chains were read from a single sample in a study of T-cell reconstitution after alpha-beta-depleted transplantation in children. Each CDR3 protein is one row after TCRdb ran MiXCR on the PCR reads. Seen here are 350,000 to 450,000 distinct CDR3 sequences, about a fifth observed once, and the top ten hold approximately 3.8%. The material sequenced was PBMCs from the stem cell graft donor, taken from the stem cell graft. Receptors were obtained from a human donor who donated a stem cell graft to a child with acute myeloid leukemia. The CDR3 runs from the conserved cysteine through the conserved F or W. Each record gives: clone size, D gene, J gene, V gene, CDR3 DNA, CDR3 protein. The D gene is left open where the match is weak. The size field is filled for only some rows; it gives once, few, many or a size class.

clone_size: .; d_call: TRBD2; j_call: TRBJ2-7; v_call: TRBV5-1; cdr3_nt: TGCGCCAGCAGCTTGGAGCCGACTAGCGCGAGCTCCTACGAGCAGTACTTC; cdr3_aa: CASSLEPTSASSYEQYF
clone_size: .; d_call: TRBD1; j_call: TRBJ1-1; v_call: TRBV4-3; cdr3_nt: TGCGCCAGCAGCCAAGGAGTCGACAGGGTGAACACTGAAGCTTTCTTT; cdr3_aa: CASSQGVDRVNTEAFF
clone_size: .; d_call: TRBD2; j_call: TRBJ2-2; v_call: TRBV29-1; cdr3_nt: TGCAGCGCCCTGATTGGCCTAGCGGGGGGGACCGGGGAGCTGTTTTTT; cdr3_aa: CSALIGLAGGTGELFF
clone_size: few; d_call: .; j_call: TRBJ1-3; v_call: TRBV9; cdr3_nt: TGTGCCAGCAGCGATCCCTACGAGGGGGGTCTCTCTGGAAACACCATATATTTT; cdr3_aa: CASSDPYEGGLSGNTIYF
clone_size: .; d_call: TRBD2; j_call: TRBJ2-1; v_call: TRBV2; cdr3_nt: TGTGCCAGCAGTGAACCGGGAGGATCCTACAATGAGCAGTTCTTC; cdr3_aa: CASSEPGGSYNEQFF
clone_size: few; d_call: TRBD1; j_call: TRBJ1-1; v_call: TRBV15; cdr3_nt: TGTGCCACCAGGGGTTGGGACAGGCTGAACACTGAAGCTTTCTTT; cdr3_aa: CATRGWDRLNTEAFF
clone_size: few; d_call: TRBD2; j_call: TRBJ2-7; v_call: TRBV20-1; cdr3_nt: TGCAGTGCTAGAGATCAAGGTAGCGGGCAGAGTCGCGACGAGCAGTACTTC; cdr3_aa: CSARDQGSGQSRDEQYF
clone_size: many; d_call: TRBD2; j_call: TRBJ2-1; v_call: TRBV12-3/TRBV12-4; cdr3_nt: TGTGCCAGCAGATTAGGACTAGCGGGAGTGGGTGAGCAGTTCTTC; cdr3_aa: CASRLGLAGVGEQFF
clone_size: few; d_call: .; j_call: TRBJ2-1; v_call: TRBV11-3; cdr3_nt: TGTGCCAGCAGCTTAATAGGTCAGGATCCTTCCTACAATGAGCAGTTCTTC; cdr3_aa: CASSLIGQDPSYNEQFF
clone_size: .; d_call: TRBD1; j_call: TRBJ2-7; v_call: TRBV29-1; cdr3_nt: TGCAGCGTTGAGGACAGGCGCGACGAGCAGTACTTC; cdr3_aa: CSVEDRRDEQYF
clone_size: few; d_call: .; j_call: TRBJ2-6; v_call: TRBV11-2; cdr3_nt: TGTGCCAGCAGCTCACTTCTTCACCGGAGCTCTGGGGCCAACGTCCTGACTTTC; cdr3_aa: CASSSLLHRSSGANVLTF
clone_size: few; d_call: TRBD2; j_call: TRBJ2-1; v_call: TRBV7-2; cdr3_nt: TGTGCCAGCAGCTCCCGACCCACCTTACTAGCGGGGAGATACAATGAGCAGTTCTTC; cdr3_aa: CASSSRPTLLAGRYNEQFF
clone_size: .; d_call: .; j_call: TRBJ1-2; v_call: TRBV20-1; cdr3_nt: TGCAGTGCTAGCCCTGTGGGGGAATACTATGGCTACACCTTC; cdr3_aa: CSASPVGEYYGYTF
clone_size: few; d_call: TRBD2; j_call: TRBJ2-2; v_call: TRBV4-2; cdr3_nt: TGTGCCAGCAAAGAGCGGGAGGAGGTCGGGGAGCTGTTTTTT; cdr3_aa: CASKEREEVGELFF
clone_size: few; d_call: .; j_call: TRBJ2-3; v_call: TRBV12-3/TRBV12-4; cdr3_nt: TGTGCCAGCAGTTTTACAAATCCCGTGTTATCAGATACGCAGTATTTT; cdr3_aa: CASSFTNPVLSDTQYF
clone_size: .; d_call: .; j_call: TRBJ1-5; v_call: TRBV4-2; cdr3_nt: TGTGCCAGCAGCCACAGGGATAGCAATCAGCCCCAGCATTTT; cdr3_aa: CASSHRDSNQPQHF
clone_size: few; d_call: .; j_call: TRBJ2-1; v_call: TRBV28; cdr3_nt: TGTGCCAGCAGACTCAACTCAGTCTCCAATGAGCAGTTCTTC; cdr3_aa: CASRLNSVSNEQFF
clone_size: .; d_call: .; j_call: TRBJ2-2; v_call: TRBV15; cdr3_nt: TGTGCCACCAGCAGAGATCGGGGGACCGGGGAGCTGTTTTTT; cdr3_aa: CATSRDRGTGELFF
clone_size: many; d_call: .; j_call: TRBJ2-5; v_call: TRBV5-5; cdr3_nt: TGTGCCAGCAGCTTCAGCAGGGAAGAGACCCAGTACTTC; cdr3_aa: CASSFSREETQYF
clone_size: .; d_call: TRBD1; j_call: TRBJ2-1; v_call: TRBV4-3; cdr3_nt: TGCGCCAGCAGCCAAGATTCGGGGACAGGGGTTAGGCAGTTCTTC; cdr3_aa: CASSQDSGTGVRQFF
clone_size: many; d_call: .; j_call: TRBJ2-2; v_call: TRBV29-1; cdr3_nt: TGCAGCGTTGAATACAGGGCGAACACCGGGGAGCTGTTTTTT; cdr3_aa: CSVEYRANTGELFF
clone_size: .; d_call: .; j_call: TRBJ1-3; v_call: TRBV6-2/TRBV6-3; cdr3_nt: TGTGCCAGCAGTTACTCGTTTGGCCGCACTGGAAACACCATATATTTT; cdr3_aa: CASSYSFGRTGNTIYF
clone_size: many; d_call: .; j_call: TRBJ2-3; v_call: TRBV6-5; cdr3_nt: TGTGCCAGCAGTTACTCGTGGGGTAGCACAGATACGCAGTATTTT; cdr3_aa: CASSYSWGSTDTQYF
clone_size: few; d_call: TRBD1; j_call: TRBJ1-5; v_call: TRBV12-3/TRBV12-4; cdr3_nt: TGTGCCAGCAGTTTAGAGGGGGCAGTTGGCAATCAGCCCCAGCATTTT; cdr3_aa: CASSLEGAVGNQPQHF
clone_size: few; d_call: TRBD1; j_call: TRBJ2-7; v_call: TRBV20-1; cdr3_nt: TGCAGTGCTAACGGACAGGGAAGCTCCTACGAGCAGTACTTC; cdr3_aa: CSANGQGSSYEQYF
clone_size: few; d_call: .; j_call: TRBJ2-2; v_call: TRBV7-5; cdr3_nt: .; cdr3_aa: CISVSACPGAGGELFF
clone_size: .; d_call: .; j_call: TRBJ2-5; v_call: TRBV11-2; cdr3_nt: TGTGCCAGCACCTCGACGGGCGAGACCCAGTACTTC; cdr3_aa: CASTSTGETQYF
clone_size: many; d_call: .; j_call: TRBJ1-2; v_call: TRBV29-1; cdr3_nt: TGCAGCGTTGGACAGCCGCTAAATAACTATGGCTACACCTTC; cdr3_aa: CSVGQPLNNYGYTF
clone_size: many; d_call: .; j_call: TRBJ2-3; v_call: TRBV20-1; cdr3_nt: TGCAGTGCCCCCATCGTGAGCGACCGCACAGATACGCAGTATTTT; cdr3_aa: CSAPIVSDRTDTQYF
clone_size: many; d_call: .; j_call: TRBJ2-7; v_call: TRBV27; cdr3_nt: TGTGCCAGCTTGAACAGCGATACCTACGAGCAGTACTTC; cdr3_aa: CASLNSDTYEQYF